The 26 T cell receptor beta chains below all came from one sample that was sequenced in a study of cytomegalovirus exposure and HLA in healthy donors. Both 60 Vbeta primers and 13 Jbeta primers went into the PCR. Sequencing was performed with immunoSEQ multiplex PCR; in TCRdb, only in-frame clones are kept and a portion is missing. The sample includes approximately 120,000 clones. Sequenced sample: PBMCs. These receptors were obtained from a man aged 30 to 39 in good health and CMV-seronegative.

The CDR3 region has the DNA TGTGCCAGCAGCCAGGGGCTGGGCCAGCCCCAGCATTTT. This codes for CASSQGLGQPQHF. The V call is TRBV6-6, the J call TRBJ1-5; weak D call: TRBD1 (6 bases). The germline CDR1 and CDR2 sequences are MNHNY and SVGAGI (reference sequence). With 6 bases removed from V and 7 bases from J, the gap between germline ends came to 13 bases. The CDR3 extends over 13 amino acids.

The genes are TRBV4-1 and TRBJ2-7; 8 bases fit TRBD2. CDR1 is MGHRA and CDR2 is YSYEKL in the germline V gene. With V trimmed by 3 bases and J by 2 bases, 3 bases remained unmatched. The CDR3 sequence is 14 residues long. The CDR3 loop is CASSHPGLAYEQYF. CDR3 coding DNA: TGCGCCAGCAGCCATCCGGGACTAGCCTACGAGCAGTACTTC.

The CDR3 DNA is TGTGCCAGCAGCTTACTTGAGACAGGCTATGGCTACACCTTC. Translating gives CASSLLETGYGYTF. V usage is TRBV7-9 and J usage is TRBJ1-2, with D possibly TRBD1 on 6 matching bases. Trimming cost V 2 bases and J 4 bases, with 11 bases left between them. Germline V CDR1 and CDR2: SEHNR, FQNEAQ (reference sequence). The CDR3 contains 14 residues.

This chain joins TRBV5-5 and TRBJ2-5, with TRBD1 as a possible D gene (6 bases). V was clipped by 7 bases and J by 2 bases, with 18 bases between them. Germline V gene data show CDR1 as SGHKS and CDR2 as YYEKEE (reference sequence). This CDR3 is built from 15 residues. CDR3 sequence: CASSTSQGWQETQYF. CDR3 nucleotides: TGTGCCAGCTCAACTTCACAGGGTTGGCAAGAGACCCAGTACTTC.

The chain employs TRBV19 and TRBJ2-2, with 9 bases fitting TRBD1. Germline V gene sequence: CDR1 LNHDA, CDR2 SQIVND (reference sequence). J lost 7 bases, V lost 9 bases, and 9 bases had no gene match. The CDR3 extends over 14 amino acids. This CDR3 reads CASTRDRAVGELFF. The CDR3 DNA follows: TGTGCCAGCACCCGGGACAGGGCGGTCGGGGAGCTGTTTTTT.

The gene calls are TRBV28 and TRBJ1-1, with 8 bases matching TRBD1. The CDR3 runs 18 residues. Losses at the gene ends were 4 bases for V and 0 bases for J; bases not matched to a gene: 13. Per germline, CDR1 MDHEN and CDR2 SYDVKM. The CDR3 region has the DNA TGTGCCAGCAGTTACGGACAGGGAAACCCGATGTTGAACACTGAAGCTTTCTTT. It translates to CASSYGQGNPMLNTEAFF.

The rearrangement links TRBV25-1 to TRBJ2-1; weak D call: TRBD1 (5 bases). Trimming pared 1 base from V and 9 bases from J, leaving 16 bases between. The CDR3 runs 15 residues. Looked up from germline, CDR1 is MGHDK and CDR2 is SYGVNS. The CDR3, as DNA: TGTGCCAGCAGTGAATGGCAGGGTATGTACTTTGAGCAGTTCTTC. This translates into CASSEWQGMYFEQFF.

The rearrangement uses TRBV5-1 and TRBJ2-3; 7 positions agree with TRBD2. The ends lost 0 bases at V and 1 base at J; junction bases unmatched: 8. CDR1 and CDR2 from the germline V gene are SGHRS and YFSETQ. This CDR3 contains 17 residues. DNA for the CDR3: TGCGCCAGCAGCTTGGTAGCTAGCGGTGCTGGCACAGATACGCAGTATTTT. Its translation is CASSLVASGAGTDTQYF.

CDR3 DNA sequence: TGTGCCAGCAGTATTCTGTCGAACACTGAAGCTTTCTTT. This translates into CASSILSNTEAFF. The chain combines TRBV11-3 with TRBJ1-1; the D is unclear. Trimming left V 6 bases short and J 1 base short, with 9 bases between. Germline CDR1 SGHNT, CDR2 YENEEA. The CDR3 is 13 amino acids.

The chain employs TRBV2 and TRBJ1-4; no clear D. The CDR3 covers 11 residues. V gave up 6 bases and J gave up 8 bases, with 7 bases separating them. Germline CDR1 SNHLY, CDR2 FYNNEI. CDR3 nucleotide sequence: TGTGCCAGCAGGGCGGTCGAAAAACTGTTTTTT. As protein: CASRAVEKLFF. Together with reference TRBV2 and TRBJ1-4, the CDR3 gives the full variable domain: EPEVTQTPSHQVTQMGQEVILRCVPISNHLYFYWYRQILGQKVEFLVSFYNNEISEKSEIFDDQFSVERPDGSNFTLKIRSTKLEDSAMYFCASRAVEKLFFGSGTQLSVL.

The chain carries TRBV5-6 and TRBJ1-5; 11 bases are shared with TRBD1. CDR3 size: 14 residues. With 3 bases clipped from V and 7 bases from J, the junction kept 3 bases outside the gene matches. The germline gives CDR1 SGHDT, CDR2 YYEEEE. The CDR3 reads CASSWGQGVQPQHF. The CDR3 DNA sequence: TGTGCCAGCAGCTGGGGACAGGGGGTCCAGCCCCAGCATTTT.

V and J are TRBV4-1 and TRBJ2-5; 15 bases line up with TRBD2. Trimming at V came to 4 bases and at J to 4 bases, leaving 13 bases not matched to a gene. Germline CDR1 reads MGHRA; CDR2 reads YSYEKL. There are 19 residues in the CDR3. CDR3 nucleotide sequence: TGCGCCAGCAGCCCGGGAACAGGACTAGCGGGAGGGCCAACAGAGACCCAGTACTTC. Its translation: CASSPGTGLAGGPTETQYF.

V gene TRBV14 combines with J gene TRBJ2-3; D perhaps matches TRBD2 (7 bases). V lost 4 bases to trimming and J lost 6 bases, with 20 bases between them. CDR3 size: 16 residues. From germline, CDR1 is SGHDN and CDR2 FVKESK. DNA for the CDR3: TGTGCCAGCAGCCCTGGGTCGCGGGGGCGCGGTGATACGCAGTATTTT. Translating gives CASSPGSRGRGDTQYF.

The chain combines TRBV7-6 with TRBJ2-1; TRBD2 aligns across 9 bases. Germline CDR1 reads SGHVS; CDR2 reads FNYEAQ. This CDR3 region has 15 residues. J was trimmed by 7 bases and V by 3 bases; bases with no gene match: 7. CDR3 nucleotides: TGTGCCAGCAGCTTCCGAGGCGGGAGGGAAAATGAGCAGTTCTTC. Translated: CASSFRGGRENEQFF.

The gene calls are TRBV6-5 and TRBJ2-3, with D possibly being TRBD1 (6 bases). The CDR3 contains 14 residues. Trimming cost V 2 bases and J 1 base, with 7 bases left between them. Germline V gene lookup returns CDR1 MNHEY and CDR2 SVGAGI. Here the CDR3 DNA reads TGTGCCAGCAGTTACGAGGGGGGCACAGATACGCAGTATTTT. It specifies CASSYEGGTDTQYF.

The chain uses TRBV27 and TRBJ1-1, with TRBD1 as a possible D gene (6 bases). This CDR3 is 13 amino acids long. V dropped 8 bases and J dropped 11 bases, with 21 bases sitting between them. CDR1 and CDR2 from the germline V gene are MNHEY and SMNVEV (reference sequence). CDR3 DNA sequence: TGTGCCAGCGGAAGCGGGGGCACTGTGTCGGCTTTCTTT. This translates into CASGSGGTVSAFF.

This chain uses TRBV5-1 with TRBJ2-3, with D perhaps TRBD1 (6 bases). The germline V gene has CDR1 SGHRS and CDR2 YFSETQ. The CDR3 has 15 residues. Between the trimmed V and J ends, which lost 1 base and 1 base, there was a span of 10 bases. CDR3 nucleotides: TGCGCCAGCAGCTTGAGACAGGCAGGCACAGATACGCAGTATTTT. It specifies CASSLRQAGTDTQYF.

The V call is TRBV6-1, the J call TRBJ1-1; D gene unclear. This CDR3 region has 13 residues. Trimming left V 0 bases short and J 2 bases short, with 4 bases between. Germline lookup yields CDR1 MNHNS and CDR2 SASEGT. In nucleotides, the CDR3 is TGTGCCAGCAGTGAAGCGTATAACACTGAAGCTTTCTTT. Amino acids: CASSEAYNTEAFF.

This chain links TRBV7-9 with TRBJ2-1; 11 bases fit TRBD2. The CDR3 loop spans 14 amino acids. The V segment lost 6 bases and the J segment 7 bases; nucleotides outside the gene matches: 5. CDR1 is SEHNR and CDR2 is FQNEAQ in the germline V gene (reference sequence). CDR3 nucleotide sequence: TGTGCCAGCAGGCAAATAGCGGGAGGGAATGAGCAGTTCTTC. As protein: CASRQIAGGNEQFF.

The gene calls are TRBV29-1 and TRBJ2-7; TRBD1 might be the D (6 bases). V was clipped by 0 bases and J by 3 bases, with 12 bases between them. CDR1 and CDR2 (germline): SQVTM, ANQGSEA. CDR3 length equals 14 residues. CDR3 in amino acids: CSVEDPTGHYEQYF. CDR3 DNA sequence: TGCAGCGTTGAAGATCCAACAGGGCACTACGAGCAGTACTTC.

The V gene is TRBV27, the J gene TRBJ2-7, with 7 bases aligning to TRBD2. The CDR3 is 13 residues long. CDR1 and CDR2 (germline): MNHEY, SMNVEV (reference sequence). V lost 6 bases to trimming and J lost 3 bases; unmatched junction nucleotides: 5. As DNA, the CDR3 is TGTGCCAGCAGCCGACTAGCTGGCTACGAGCAGTACTTC. Translating it yields CASSRLAGYEQYF.

The rearrangement links TRBV2 to TRBJ2-2; 13 bases are shared with TRBD2. V shed 5 bases, J shed 4 bases, and the junction held 4 bases outside the gene matches. Germline-derived CDR1 and CDR2 are SNHLY and FYNNEI. The CDR3 length is 16 residues. The CDR3, as DNA: TGTGCCAGCAGTACTAGCGGGAGGGCCGGCACCGGGGAGCTGTTTTTT. Translated: CASSTSGRAGTGELFF. Using reference TRBV2 and TRBJ2-2 for the parts outside the CDR3, the full variable domain is EPEVTQTPSHQVTQMGQEVILRCVPISNHLYFYWYRQILGQKVEFLVSFYNNEISEKSEIFDDQFSVERPDGSNFTLKIRSTKLEDSAMYFCASSTSGRAGTGELFFGEGSRLTVL.

The gene calls are TRBV6-4 and TRBJ2-2; no reliable D call. The CDR3 runs to 13 residues. Per the germline V gene, CDR1 is MRHNA and CDR2 is SNTAGT. Trimming stripped 8 bases from V and 0 bases from J, with 7 bases between. The DNA of the CDR3 is TGTGCCAGCGTAGACTCGAACACCGGGGAGCTGTTTTTT. Translated, it gives CASVDSNTGELFF.

J is TRBJ2-4 and V is TRBV11-2; TRBD2 matches 7 bases. V trimming: 5 bases; J trimming: 0 bases; junction bases outside the gene matches: 13. CDR3 size: 18 residues. CDR1 is SGHAT, CDR2 FQNNGV, per germline. CDR3 coding DNA: TGTGCCAGCAGCCCCGTGCGGGGGAGTCTACTAGCCAAAAACATTCAGTACTTC. Translating it yields CASSPVRGSLLAKNIQYF.

The chain links TRBV7-8 to TRBJ2-7; 10 nucleotides align to TRBD2. In germline, CDR1 is SGHVS, CDR2 FQNEAQ. After removal of 6 bases from V and 5 bases from J, the junction contained 7 bases not matched to a gene. The CDR3 consists of 14 residues. CDR3 sequence (DNA): TGTGCCAGCAGACCTAGCGGGAGAGGGCACGAGCAGTACTTC. This translates into CASRPSGRGHEQYF.

The chain combines TRBV28 with TRBJ1-3, with unresolved D. The CDR3 has 14 residues. Trimming cost V 3 bases and J 4 bases, with 10 bases left between them. Germline CDR1 is MDHEN and CDR2 is SYDVKM. The CDR3 loop reads CASSFDPGGNTIYF. For the CDR3, the DNA is TGTGCCAGCAGTTTTGACCCGGGGGGAAACACCATATATTTT.